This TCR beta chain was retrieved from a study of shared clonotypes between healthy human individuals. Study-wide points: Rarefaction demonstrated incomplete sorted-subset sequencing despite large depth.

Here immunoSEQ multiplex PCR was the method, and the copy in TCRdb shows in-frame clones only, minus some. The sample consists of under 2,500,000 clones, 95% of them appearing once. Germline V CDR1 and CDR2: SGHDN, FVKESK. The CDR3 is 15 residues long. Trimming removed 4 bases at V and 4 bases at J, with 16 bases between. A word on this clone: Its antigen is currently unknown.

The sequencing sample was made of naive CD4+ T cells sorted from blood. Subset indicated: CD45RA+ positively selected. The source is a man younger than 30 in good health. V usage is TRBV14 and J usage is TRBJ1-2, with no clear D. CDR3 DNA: TGTGCCAGCAGCCCCCAAAACAGTTTCTCCTATGGCTACACCTTC. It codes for CASSPQNSFSYGYTF.